The 18 T cell receptor beta chains below all came from one sample that was sequenced in a study of T cells in Graves' hyperthyroidism and ophthalmopathy. Amplification of TCR beta CDR3 regions used RNA as the template. The HTBI primer set served for first-round RT-PCR of the TCR CDR3. TCRdb recomputed calls from the multiplex PCR reads with MiXCR, one row per CDR3 protein. Of 500,000 to 750,000 distinct CDR3 sequences in the sample, just over 45% were seen once. Sequenced input: peripheral blood or thyroid tissue (not recorded which). The source of these receptors is a young woman with Graves' hyperthyroidism.

CDR3 bases: TGCAGTGCTAGAGATCAGGGGGCCAACGTCCTGACTTTC. Amino acids: CSARDQGANVLTF. The rearrangement uses TRBV20-1 and TRBJ2-6; D not resolved. Germline V CDR1 and CDR2: DFQATT, SNEGSKA (reference sequence). Trimming pared 0 bases from V and 4 bases from J, leaving 4 bases between. CDR3 length: 13 amino acids.

As for this clonotype: The conserved phenylalanine or tryptophan normally closing the CDR3 is absent here, so this likely arose from a read error. Because the CDR3's place on the DNA is in doubt, the DNA is left out and the CDR3 is given as listed by TCRdb. The J gene is TRBJ1-2, the V gene TRBV12-3 or TRBV12-4. Termini included, the CDR3 measures 9 amino acids. CDR3 sequence reads: CASSPQAHR.

This sequence joins TRBV24-1 and TRBJ2-5, with TRBD1 matching 7 bases. Germline V gene lookup returns CDR1 KGHDR and CDR2 SFDVKD. The CDR3 spans 13 residues. The V and J ends lost 9 bases and 0 bases, in that order; junction bases with no gene match: 3. The CDR3: CATGQAYQETQYF. In DNA form, the CDR3 reads TGTGCCACCGGACAGGCGTACCAAGAGACCCAGTACTTC.

The V call is TRBV7-9, the J call TRBJ1-2; D ambiguous. Trimming left V 1 base short and J 6 bases short, with 9 bases between. From germline, CDR1 is SEHNR and CDR2 FQNEAQ (reference sequence). CDR3 length equals 13 residues. CDR3: CASSLGIGHGYTF. The DNA for the CDR3 is TGTGCCAGCAGCTTAGGTATTGGTCATGGCTACACCTTC. The full variable domain, completed using reference TRBV7-9 and TRBJ1-2, is DTGVSQNPRHKITKRGQNVTFRCDPISEHNRLYWYRQTLGQGPEFLTYFQNEAQLEKSRLLSDRFSAERPKGSFSTLEIQRTEQGDSAMYLCASSLGIGHGYTFGSGTRLTVV.

This sequence joins TRBV5-1 and TRBJ2-5, with 12 bases that match TRBD2. The DNA end is more similar to TRBJ2-7, so the J call may be wrong. CDR1 is SGHRS and CDR2 is YFSETQ in the germline V gene. The CDR3 extends over 17 amino acids. CDR3 residues: CASSLDPSGRAVDEQYF. For the CDR3, the DNA is TGCGCCAGCAGCTTGGACCCTAGCGGGAGGGCCGTCGACGAGCAGTACTTC.

J is TRBJ2-5 and V is TRBV29-1; TRBD2 might be the D (5 bases). This CDR3 spans 11 amino acids. Trimming shortened V by 8 bases and J by 4 bases, and 11 bases separated the two germline ends. CDR1 is SQVTM, CDR2 ANQGSEA, per germline. Written as DNA, the CDR3 is TGCAGCTCAACTAGTAGAGAGACCCAGTACTTC. It codes for CSSTSRETQYF.

This clonotype occurred many times. V is TRBV7-2 and J is TRBJ2-7; 9 bases line up with TRBD2. J lost 1 base, V lost 6 bases, and 4 bases had no gene match. The germline CDR1 and CDR2 sequences are SGHTA and FQGNSA. The length of the CDR3 is 14 residues. CDR3 region: CASSVTSGSYEQYF. CDR3 DNA sequence: TGTGCCAGCAGTGTGACTAGCGGTTCCTACGAGCAGTACTTC.

This clonotype has ten or more counts. J is TRBJ2-7 and V is TRBV7-3, with TRBD1 identical over 9 bases. Trimming removed 5 bases from V and 6 bases from J; junction bases left unmatched: 11. This CDR3 has 15 amino acids. The germline V gene has CDR1 SGHTA and CDR2 FQGTGA. The CDR3 protein is CASSTSGTGSSEQYF. The CDR3 bases are TGTGCCAGCAGCACCTCCGGGACAGGGTCTAGCGAGCAGTACTTC.

The sample holds one count of this clonotype. The rearrangement links TRBV28 to TRBJ2-7; D gene ambiguous. V lost 7 bases and J 1 base, leaving 8 bases between the germline ends. The CDR3 spans 12 residues. Germline CDR1 is MDHEN and CDR2 is SYDVKM. The CDR3 nucleotides are TGTGCCAGCATAGGACCTTCCTACGAGCAGTACTTC. This sequence encodes CASIGPSYEQYF. Full variable domain (rest looked up from reference TRBV28 and TRBJ2-7): DVKVTQSSRYLVKRTGEKVFLECVQDMDHENMFWYRQDPGLGLRLIYFSYDVKMKEKGDIPEGYSVSREKKERFSLILESASTNQTSMYLCASIGPSYEQYFGPGTRLTVT.

The chain links TRBV29-1 to TRBJ2-7; 7 positions agree with TRBD1. Trimming cost V 5 bases and J 5 bases; bases outside gene matches: 9. The V gene's germline CDR1 is SQVTM and CDR2 ANQGSEA. CDR3 length equals 13 residues. The CDR3 DNA reads TGCAGCGTTAGGGCAGGGGGTAATGACGAGCAGTACTTC. Encoded protein: CSVRAGGNDEQYF.

This clonotype has a handful of counts. This chain links TRBV4-2 with TRBJ2-7; TRBD2 matches 10 bases. CDR3 size: 19 residues. V trimming: 1 base; J trimming: 1 base; junction bases outside the gene matches: 13. Germline CDR1 is LGHNA and CDR2 is YNFKEQ. CDR3 DNA: TGTGCCAGCAGCCAAGGCCCAGGCACCCTAGCGGGAGCATCCTACGAGCAGTACTTC. Translation: CASSQGPGTLAGASYEQYF.

The chain links TRBV5-1 to TRBJ2-3; 7 nucleotides match TRBD1. V trimming: 3 bases; J trimming: 0 bases; junction bases outside the gene matches: 16. Looked up from germline, CDR1 is SGHRS and CDR2 is YFSETQ. The CDR3 loop spans 19 amino acids. In DNA form, the CDR3 reads TGCGCCAGCAGCTCACACAAGGGGGCGCTAACGACTAGCACAGATACGCAGTATTTT. Amino acid sequence: CASSSHKGALTTSTDTQYF.

This chain connects TRBV7-8 to TRBJ2-1; TRBD2 aligns across 8 bases. CDR1 and CDR2 from the germline V gene are SGHVS and FQNEAQ. Trimming at V came to 3 bases and at J to 3 bases, leaving 1 base not matched to a gene. The CDR3 has 14 residues. Written as DNA, the CDR3 is TGTGCCAGCAGCTTTAGCGGGAACTACAATGAGCAGTTCTTC. Encoded protein: CASSFSGNYNEQFF.

This clonotype was seen many times. This chain joins TRBV9 and TRBJ1-2; D gene ambiguous. Germline loops: CDR1 SGDLS, CDR2 YYNGEE. The CDR3 spans 13 residues. V dropped 4 bases and J dropped 7 bases, with 14 bases sitting between them. The CDR3, as DNA: TGTGCCAGCAGCCCCCAGGTGGCGATTGGCTACACCTTC. It codes for CASSPQVAIGYTF. Together with reference TRBV9 and TRBJ1-2, the CDR3 gives the full variable domain: DSGVTQTPKHLITATGQRVTLRCSPRSGDLSVYWYQQSLDQGLQFLIQYYNGEERAKGNILERFSAQQFPDLHSELNLSSLELGDSALYFCASSPQVAIGYTFGSGTRLTVV.

Points on this clonotype: Germline and junction disagree at one end, which may indicate a read error. The rearrangement uses TRBV29-1 and TRBJ2-3; no firm D call. Germline loops: CDR1 SQVTM, CDR2 ANQGSEA. The CDR3 sequence is 11 residues long. The CDR3 region has the DNA TGCGGCGTTCAAAAGACAGATACGCAGTATTTT. This codes for CGVQKTDTQYF.

This clonotype was seen only once. The rearrangement uses TRBV20-1 and TRBJ2-1; TRBD2 matches at 10 bases. V gave up 4 bases and J gave up 0 bases; unmatched junction bases: 0. The V gene's germline CDR1 is DFQATT and CDR2 SNEGSKA (reference sequence). CDR3 length equals 14 residues. The CDR3 sequence is CSATSGSSYNEQFF. CDR3 nucleotide sequence: TGCAGTGCTACTAGCGGGAGCTCCTACAATGAGCAGTTCTTC.

This clonotype was seen ten or more times. The V gene is TRBV28, the J gene TRBJ1-3, with TRBD1 identical over 7 bases. CDR1 is MDHEN and CDR2 is SYDVKM in the germline V gene. CDR3 length: 14 residues. Trimming removed 7 bases from V and 4 bases from J; junction bases left unmatched: 7. CDR3 nucleotides: TGTGCCAGCACCCCGCGACAGGGCGGAAACACCATATATTTT. Amino acids: CASTPRQGGNTIYF.

This clonotype was recorded many times. This chain connects TRBV2 to TRBJ2-7; unclear D gene. Per germline, CDR1 SNHLY and CDR2 FYNNEI. V dropped 1 base and J dropped 2 bases, with 6 bases sitting between them. This CDR3 spans 13 amino acids. DNA of the CDR3: TGTGCCAGCAGTGAAGGAACCGCCTACGAGCAGTACTTC. Its protein product is CASSEGTAYEQYF.